The rows below give T cell receptor beta chains drawn from one sample of a study of T cell changes during pregnancy in multiple sclerosis. The protocol was immunoSEQ multiplex PCR, while the TCRdb copy is restricted to in-frame clones and leaves out a portion. The sample shows roughly 110,000 clones, about nine tenths of them seen only once. The specimen comprised peripheral blood, sampled after pregnancy. The source is a female donor with multiple sclerosis, enrolled in a pregnancy study. Each CDR3 is given with its conserved first and last residue. The order of the fields is clone size, D gene, V gene, J gene, CDR3 protein, CDR3 DNA. A D gene is named only where the DNA matches it firmly. Where a row states a size, it is once, few, many or the class of an expanded clone; other rows omit it.

>.|TRBD1|TRBV5-1|TRBJ2-3
CASSLAGQGTDTQYF
TGCGCCAGCAGCTTGGCCGGACAGGGCACAGATACGCAGTATTTT
>.|.|TRBV11-2|TRBJ1-4
CASSLNRFEKLFF
TGTGCCAGCAGCTTAAACAGGTTTGAAAAACTGTTTTTT
>.|.|TRBV7-2|TRBJ2-3
CASSPGGPRTDTQYF
TGTGCCAGCAGCCCCGGGGGGCCTCGCACAGATACGCAGTATTTT
>once|TRBD1|TRBV7-9|TRBJ1-2
CASSLAVGQGDHGYTF
TGTGCCAGCAGCTTAGCTGTAGGACAGGGAGATCATGGCTACACCTTC
>.|TRBD1|TRBV25-1|TRBJ1-1
CASSPGQGKAFF
TGTGCCAGCTCCCCCGGACAGGGAAAAGCTTTCTTT
>few|.|TRBV5-1|TRBJ2-4
CASSLGATGSKNIQYF
TGCGCCAGCAGCTTGGGAGCGACAGGATCCAAAAACATTCAGTACTTC
>.|.|TRBV19|TRBJ1-1
CASSLGNTEAFF
TGTGCCAGTAGTCTCGGGAACACTGAAGCTTTCTTT
>.|.|TRBV9|TRBJ2-7
CASSVGGSAPYEQYF
TGTGCCAGCAGCGTAGGTGGGAGTGCCCCCTACGAGCAGTACTTC
>.|TRBD2|TRBV5-1|TRBJ2-3
CASSLAIAGDTDTQYF
TGCGCCAGCAGCTTGGCCATCGCGGGAGATACAGATACGCAGTATTTT
>.|.|TRBV28|TRBJ2-2
CASSFRTTKTGELFF
TGTGCCAGCAGTTTCCGGACTACAAAAACCGGGGAGCTGTTTTTT
>.|TRBD2|TRBV5-4|TRBJ2-7
CASSPGLAYEQYF
TGTGCCAGCAGCCCAGGACTAGCCTACGAGCAGTACTTC
>.|TRBD2|TRBV11-2|TRBJ2-5
CASSSGTSGRDGETQYF
TGTGCCAGCAGCTCCGGGACTAGCGGGAGGGACGGGGAGACCCAGTACTTC
>.|.|TRBV27|TRBJ1-4
CASSAAWAPNEKLFF
TGTGCCAGCAGTGCCGCGTGGGCGCCTAATGAAAAACTGTTTTTT
>.|TRBD1|TRBV5-4|TRBJ1-1
CASSLAGRGRGNTEAFF
TGTGCCAGCAGCTTGGCCGGAAGGGGGCGCGGGAACACTGAAGCTTTCTTT
>.|TRBD1|TRBV29-1|TRBJ1-1
CSGTGGVGTEAFF
TGCAGCGGGACAGGGGGCGTGGGCACTGAAGCTTTCTTT
>.|.|TRBV5-5|TRBJ1-2
CASSSTGIVGYTF
TGTGCCAGCAGCTCCACAGGGATTGTCGGCTACACCTTC
>once|.|TRBV9|TRBJ2-2
CASAGSNTGELFF
TGTGCCAGCGCAGGGTCGAACACCGGGGAGCTGTTTTTT
>.|TRBD1|TRBV18|TRBJ1-4
CASSPTDRGDFNEKLFF
TGTGCCAGCTCACCAACAGACAGGGGAGACTTCAATGAAAAACTGTTTTTT
>.|.|TRBV5-1|TRBJ1-1
CASSFSQGNTEAFF
TGCGCCAGCAGCTTTTCACAGGGGAACACTGAAGCTTTCTTT
>.|.|TRBV10-3|TRBJ1-4
CAISELRAGVNEKLFF
TGTGCCATCAGTGAGTTGAGAGCAGGGGTTAATGAAAAACTGTTTTTT
>.|.|TRBV21-1|TRBJ1-1
CASSPLRAVGDGAFF
.
>once|.|TRBV19|TRBJ1-1
CASRDSLNTEAFF
TGTGCCAGTAGGGACAGTTTGAACACTGAAGCTTTCTTT
>.|TRBD2|TRBV6-6|TRBJ2-5
CASSQTGTSEQETQYF
TGTGCCAGCAGTCAGACCGGGACTAGCGAACAAGAGACCCAGTACTTC